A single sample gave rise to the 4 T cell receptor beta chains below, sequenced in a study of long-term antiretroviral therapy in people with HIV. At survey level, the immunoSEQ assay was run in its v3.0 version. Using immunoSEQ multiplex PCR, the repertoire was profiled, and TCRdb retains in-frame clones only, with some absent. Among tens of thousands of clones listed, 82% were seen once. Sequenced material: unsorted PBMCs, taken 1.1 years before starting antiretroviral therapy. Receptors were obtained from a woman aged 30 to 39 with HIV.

In DNA form, the CDR3 reads TGCGCCAGCAGCCAAGACAGGGCCAGCACCGGGGAGCTGTTTTTT. Amino acids: CASSQDRASTGELFF. The chain recombines TRBV4-1 with TRBJ2-2, with D possibly matching TRBD1 (5 bases). V lost 0 bases and J 4 bases, leaving 9 bases between the germline ends. The germline CDR1 and CDR2 sequences are MGHRA and YSYEKL. The CDR3 has 15 residues.

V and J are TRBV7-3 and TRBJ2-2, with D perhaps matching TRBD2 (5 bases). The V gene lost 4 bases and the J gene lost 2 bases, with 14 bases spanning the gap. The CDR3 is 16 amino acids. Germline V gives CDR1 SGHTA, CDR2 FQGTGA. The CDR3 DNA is TGTGCCAGCAGCTCCAAGGGAGAACGTAACACCGGGGAGCTGTTTTTT. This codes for CASSSKGERNTGELFF.

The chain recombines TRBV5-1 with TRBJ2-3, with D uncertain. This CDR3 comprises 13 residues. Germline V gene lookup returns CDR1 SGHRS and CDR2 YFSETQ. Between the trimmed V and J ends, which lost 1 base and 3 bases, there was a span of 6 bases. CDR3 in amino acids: CASSLYNTDTQYF. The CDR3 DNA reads TGCGCCAGCAGCTTGTATAATACAGATACGCAGTATTTT.

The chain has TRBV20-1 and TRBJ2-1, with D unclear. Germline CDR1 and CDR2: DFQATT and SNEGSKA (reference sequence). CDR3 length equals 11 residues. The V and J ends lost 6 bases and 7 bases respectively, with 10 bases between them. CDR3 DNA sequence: TGCAGTGCCCGTCAGAAAAATGAGCAGTTCTTC. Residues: CSARQKNEQFF.